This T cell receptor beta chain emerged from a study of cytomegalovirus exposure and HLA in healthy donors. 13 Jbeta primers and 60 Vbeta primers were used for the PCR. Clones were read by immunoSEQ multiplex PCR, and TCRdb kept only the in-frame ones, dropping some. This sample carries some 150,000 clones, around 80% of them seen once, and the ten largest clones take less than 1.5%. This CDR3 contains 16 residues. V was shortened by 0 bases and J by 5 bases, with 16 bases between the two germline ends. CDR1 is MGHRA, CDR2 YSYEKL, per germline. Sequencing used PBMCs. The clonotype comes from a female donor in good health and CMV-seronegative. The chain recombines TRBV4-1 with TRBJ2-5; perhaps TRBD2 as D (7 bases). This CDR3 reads CASSQDVQGGRETQYF. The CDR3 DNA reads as TGCGCCAGCAGCCAAGATGTACAGGGAGGGAGGGAGACCCAGTACTTC.